The rows below give T cell receptor beta chains drawn from one sample of a study of blood T cell repertoires in COVID-19. Repertoires were generated with immunoSEQ multiplex PCR, while TCRdb's copy carries only in-frame clones and drops some. The data contain over 400,000 clones, approximately 85% of them singletons. The sample taken for sequencing was peripheral blood. These receptors came from a human donor in a cohort sampled during active COVID-19. Both conserved end residues are part of each CDR3. A D gene is named only where the DNA matches it firmly. Only some rows state a clone size, as once, few, many or a class for expanded clones.

clone size	V gene	J gene	D gene	CDR3 DNA	CDR3 protein
-	TRBV2	TRBJ1-5	TRBD1	TGTGCCGGGAACAGGGGAGGTGGGCAGCCCCAGCATTTT	CAGNRGGGQPQHF
few	TRBV15	TRBJ1-2	-	TGTGCCACCAGCAGAGAAGGGGGCTATGGCTACACCTTC	CATSREGGYGYTF
-	TRBV6-6	TRBJ2-2	-	TGTGCCAGCAGTTACTCCTCCGGGGTAGGAACCGGGGAGCTGTTTTTT	CASSYSSGVGTGELFF
-	TRBV27	TRBJ1-5	-	TGTGCCAGCAGTTCACGGCGGGGAGGCAATCAGCCCCAGCATTTT	CASSSRRGGNQPQHF
-	TRBV7-3	TRBJ2-3	TRBD2	TGTGCCAGCAGCTTAACCCAAAGCGGGAGCGCGCAGTATTTT	CASSLTQSGSAQYF
few	TRBV6-1	TRBJ2-7	TRBD2	TGTGCCAGCAGTGAAGCGCTAGCGGGGTTCTACGAGCAGTACTTC	CASSEALAGFYEQYF
-	TRBV28	TRBJ2-7	-	TGTGCCAGCAGACAACAGGGTCGAGTCTACGAGCAGTACTTC	CASRQQGRVYEQYF
-	TRBV25-1	TRBJ2-7	-	TGTGCCAGCAGTGAATGGAGTTTCTCGACCTACGAGCAGTACTTC	CASSEWSFSTYEQYF
-	TRBV30	TRBJ2-4	-	TGTGCCTGGGGTGTGGGGCAGTGGGCCAAAAACATTCAGTACTTC	CAWGVGQWAKNIQYF
-	TRBV3-1/TRBV3-2	TRBJ2-1	-	TGTGCCAGCAGCCAAGGCATCTTGAGTGAGCAGTTCTTC	CASSQGILSEQFF
few	TRBV9	TRBJ2-1	-	TGTGCCAGCAGCGTAGCGGGGGAGTGGTCCTACAATGAGCAGTTCTTC	CASSVAGEWSYNEQFF
-	TRBV5-1	TRBJ2-3	-	TGCGCCAGCAGCTCCCGGGACACAGATACGCAGTATTTT	CASSSRDTDTQYF
-	TRBV4-1	TRBJ1-5	TRBD1	TGCGCCAGCAGCCAAGCTGAAACAGGGGTTGGTCAGCCCCAGCATTTT	CASSQAETGVGQPQHF
-	TRBV19	TRBJ1-2	-	TGTGCCAGTAGTATAGATGCAGGGGTTAACTATGGCTACACCTTC	CASSIDAGVNYGYTF
-	TRBV4-2	TRBJ2-1	TRBD2	TGTGCCAGCAGCCAAGCAGGAGGGACTAGTTATGAGCAGTTCTTC	CASSQAGGTSYEQFF
many	TRBV28	TRBJ1-5	TRBD1	TGTGCCAGCAGTTCTAGACAGGGTCAACAGCCCCAGCATTTT	CASSSRQGQQPQHF
-	TRBV28	TRBJ1-2	-	TGTGCCAGCAGTTTACTGGCAGGGGCCCCCTCATATGGCTACACCTTC	CASSLLAGAPSYGYTF
-	TRBV9	TRBJ2-7	-	TGTGCCAGGGGGAGCTCCTACGAGCAGTACTTC	CARGSSYEQYF
-	TRBV27	TRBJ2-2	TRBD2	TGTGCCAGCAGTTTACGGGAAACCGGACTAGCCCGAGGGACCGGGGAGCTGTTTTTT	CASSLRETGLARGTGELFF
once	TRBV15	TRBJ1-2	-	TGTGCCACCGGTCGGGGGAGGGACTATGGCTACACCTTC	CATGRGRDYGYTF
-	TRBV19	TRBJ1-1	TRBD1	TGTGCCAGTAGTGCACGACAGGGGTTGGTCACTGAAGCTTTCTTT	CASSARQGLVTEAFF
-	TRBV6-4	TRBJ1-5	TRBD1	TGTGCCAGCAGTGAACAAGGACAGGGTCGGCAGCCCCAGCATTTT	CASSEQGQGRQPQHF
-	TRBV28	TRBJ1-2	-	TGTGCCAGCAGGCAAAGCAACTATGGCTACACCTTC	CASRQSNYGYTF
-	TRBV19	TRBJ1-1	-	TGTGCCAGTACCCGACCAGGGGTTTGGACTGAAGCTTTCTTT	CASTRPGVWTEAFF
-	TRBV11-2	TRBJ2-7	-	TGTGCCAGCAGCCAGGGACTCGTCTACGAGCAGTACTTC	CASSQGLVYEQYF
few	TRBV18	TRBJ1-5	TRBD1	TGTGCCAGCTCACCCCGGACAGGGGATCAGCCCCAGCATTTT	CASSPRTGDQPQHF
-	TRBV11-3	TRBJ2-2	-	TGTGCCAGCGGTACAGGGCATAGCGGGGAGCTGTTTTTT	CASGTGHSGELFF
-	TRBV7-9	TRBJ2-7	TRBD1	TGTGCCAGCAGCTCGGCCCTTTGGGACAGGGGTGACGAGCAGTACTTC	CASSSALWDRGDEQYF
-	TRBV3-1/TRBV3-2	TRBJ1-3	TRBD1	TGTGCCAGCAGCGTACGGACAGGGGCCTCTGGAAACACCATATATTTT	CASSVRTGASGNTIYF
-	TRBV6-5	TRBJ1-2	-	TGTGCCAGCAGTTACAAGCGGGACACCCCGCATGGCTACACCTTC	CASSYKRDTPHGYTF
-	TRBV28	TRBJ1-5	-	TGTGCCAGCAGGCGCCTGGCAGGGCACCAAAGCAATCAGCCCCAGCATTTT	CASRRLAGHQSNQPQHF
-	TRBV3-1/TRBV3-2	TRBJ1-5	-	TGTGCCAGCAGCCAAGATCCGGGGGTTAATCAGCCCCAGCATTTT	CASSQDPGVNQPQHF
-	TRBV7-8	TRBJ1-5	-	TGTGCCAGCAGCCCGGGGGGGGTCCCACAGCCCCAGCATTTT	CASSPGGVPQPQHF
once	TRBV20-1	TRBJ1-1	-	TGCAGTCCCAGGGGCACTGAAGCTTTCTTT	CSPRGTEAFF
-	TRBV11-3	TRBJ2-3	TRBD1	TGTGCCAGCAGCTCCACAGGGGTCGATACGCAGTATTTT	CASSSTGVDTQYF
-	TRBV7-9	TRBJ1-5	-	TGTGCCAGCAGCTTAGAACGGTCCAAGTATAGCAATCAGCCCCAGCATTTT	CASSLERSKYSNQPQHF
-	TRBV5-1	TRBJ2-2	TRBD2	TGCGCCAGCAGCTTACTAGCGGGAGGGCAAATCGGCGGGGAGCTGTTTTTT	CASSLLAGGQIGGELFF
-	TRBV4-1	TRBJ2-7	TRBD2	TGCGCCAGCAGCCAAGGGGGGGGAACCTACGAGCAGTACTTC	CASSQGGGTYEQYF
-	TRBV9	TRBJ2-3	-	TGTGCCAGCAGCCCTCGGCTAGCGCGAAGCACAGATACGCAGTATTTT	CASSPRLARSTDTQYF
-	TRBV6-5	TRBJ2-2	TRBD1	TGTGCCAGCAGCCTAGGGGGCCAAAACACCGGGGAGCTGTTTTTT	CASSLGGQNTGELFF
few	TRBV9	TRBJ2-7	-	TGTGCCAGCAGCGTAGAGTCGGCCTACGAGCAGTACTTC	CASSVESAYEQYF
-	TRBV25-1	TRBJ2-3	-	TGTGCCAGCAGGGGGGCTGGAACAGATACGCAGTATTTT	CASRGAGTDTQYF
once	TRBV3-1/TRBV3-2	TRBJ2-5	TRBD2	TGTGCCAGCAGCCTGACTAGCGGGAGGGCCGAGGGAGAGACCCAGTACTTC	CASSLTSGRAEGETQYF
-	TRBV19	TRBJ2-7	TRBD2	TGTGCCAGTAGCCCGGCGATCGGGAGGGCCTTCTTCTACGAGCAGTACTTC	CASSPAIGRAFFYEQYF
few	TRBV6-5	TRBJ2-7	TRBD1	TGTGCCAGCAGTCGACAGGGTAACGAGCAGTACTTC	CASSRQGNEQYF
-	TRBV24-1	TRBJ2-1	TRBD2	TGTGCCACCAGTGATTTCCGGACTAGCGGGACCTACAATGAGCAGTTCTTC	CATSDFRTSGTYNEQFF
-	TRBV28	TRBJ1-3	-	TGTGCCAGCAGTTTATGGACAGGTCAATACTCTGGAAACACCATATATTTT	CASSLWTGQYSGNTIYF